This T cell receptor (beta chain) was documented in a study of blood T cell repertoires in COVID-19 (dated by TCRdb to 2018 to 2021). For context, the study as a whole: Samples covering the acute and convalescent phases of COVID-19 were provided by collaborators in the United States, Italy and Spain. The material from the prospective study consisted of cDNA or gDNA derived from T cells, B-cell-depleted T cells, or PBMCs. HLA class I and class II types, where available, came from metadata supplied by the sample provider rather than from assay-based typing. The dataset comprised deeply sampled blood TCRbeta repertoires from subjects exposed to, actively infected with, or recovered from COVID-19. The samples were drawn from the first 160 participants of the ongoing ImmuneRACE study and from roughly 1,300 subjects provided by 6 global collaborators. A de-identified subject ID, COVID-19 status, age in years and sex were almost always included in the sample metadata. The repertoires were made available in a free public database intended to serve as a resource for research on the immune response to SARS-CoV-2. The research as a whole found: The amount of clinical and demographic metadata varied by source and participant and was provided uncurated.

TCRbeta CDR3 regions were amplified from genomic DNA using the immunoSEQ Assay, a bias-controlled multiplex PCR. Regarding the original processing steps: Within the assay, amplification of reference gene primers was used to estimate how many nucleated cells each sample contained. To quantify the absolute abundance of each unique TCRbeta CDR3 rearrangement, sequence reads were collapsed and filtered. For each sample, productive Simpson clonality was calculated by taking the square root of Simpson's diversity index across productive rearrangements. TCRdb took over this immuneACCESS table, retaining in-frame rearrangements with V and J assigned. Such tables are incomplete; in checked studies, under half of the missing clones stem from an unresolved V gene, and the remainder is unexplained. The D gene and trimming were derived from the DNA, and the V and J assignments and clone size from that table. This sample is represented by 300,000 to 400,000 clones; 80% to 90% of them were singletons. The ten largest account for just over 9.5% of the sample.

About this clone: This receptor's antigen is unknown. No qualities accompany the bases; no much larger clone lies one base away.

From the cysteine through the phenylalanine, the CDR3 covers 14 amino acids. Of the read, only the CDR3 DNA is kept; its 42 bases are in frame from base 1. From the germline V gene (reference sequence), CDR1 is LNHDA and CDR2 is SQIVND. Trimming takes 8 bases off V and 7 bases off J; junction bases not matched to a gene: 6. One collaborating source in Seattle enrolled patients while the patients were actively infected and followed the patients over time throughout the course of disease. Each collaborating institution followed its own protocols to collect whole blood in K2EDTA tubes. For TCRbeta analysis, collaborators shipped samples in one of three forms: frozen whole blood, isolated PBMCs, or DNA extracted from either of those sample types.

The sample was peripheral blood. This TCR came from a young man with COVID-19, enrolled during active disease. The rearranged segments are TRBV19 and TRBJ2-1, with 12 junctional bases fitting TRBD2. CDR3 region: CASELAGGGNEQFF. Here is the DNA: TGTGCCAGTGAGCTAGCGGGAGGGGGTAATGAGCAGTTCTTC.